The clone carrying this T cell receptor (beta chain) has a handful of counts. What it binds is not known. Tregs were sorted as CD4+CD25+CD127-/low cells. Study-level points and caveats: In terms of TCR gene usage, tumor memory CD4+ T cells clustered together with blood and lymph node memory CD4+ cells, as well as with lymph node naive CD4+ cells. Whole repertoires were not studied in the larger cohort, only one V-J beta rearrangement.

Full-length variable regions came from constant-region reverse primers plus semi-nested Nested Universal Primer A PCR. MiXCR was run by TCRdb on the 5' RACE reads, yielding one entry per CDR3 protein. The sample consists of tens of thousands of distinct CDR3 sequences, about a fifth of them appearing once. The sequenced sample consisted of Tregs sorted from a lymph node. The TCR comes from a female donor with breast cancer.

The CDR3 loop is CASSPQGRGMNTEAFF. In DNA, the CDR3 is TGTGCCAGCTCACCGCAGGGGCGGGGGATGAACACTGAAGCTTTCTTT. V is TRBV18 and J is TRBJ1-1; weak D call: TRBD1 (6 bases). Germline V lookup: CDR1 KGHSH, CDR2 LQKENI. The V end lost 3 bases, the J end lost 0 bases, and 14 bases lay between the germline ends. The CDR3 runs 16 residues.